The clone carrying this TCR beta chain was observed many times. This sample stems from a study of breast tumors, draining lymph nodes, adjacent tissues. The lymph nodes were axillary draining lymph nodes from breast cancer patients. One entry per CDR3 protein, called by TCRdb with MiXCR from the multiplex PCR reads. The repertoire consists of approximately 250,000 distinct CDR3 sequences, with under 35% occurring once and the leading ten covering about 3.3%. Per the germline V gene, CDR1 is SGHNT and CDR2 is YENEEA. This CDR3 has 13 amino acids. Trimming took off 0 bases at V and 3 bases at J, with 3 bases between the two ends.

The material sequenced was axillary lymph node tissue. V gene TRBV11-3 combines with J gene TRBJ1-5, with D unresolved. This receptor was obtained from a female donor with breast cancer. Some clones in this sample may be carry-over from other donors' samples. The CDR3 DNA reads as TGTGCCAGCAGCTTAGACCACAATCAGCCCCAGCATTTT. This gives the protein CASSLDHNQPQHF.